This T cell receptor beta chain was sequenced during a study of blood T cells in healthy people across ages. Alongside a J-beta primer mix, a sample-barcoded 5' primer served in a second PCR lasting 7 to 11 cycles. TCRdb analysed the 5' RACE reads with MiXCR anew, one entry per CDR3 protein. The sample includes 1.5 million to 2 million distinct CDR3 sequences, 30% to 35% of them seen just once. The authors isolated at least 6 million PBMCs per sample. At least 5 micrograms of total RNA were extracted per sample. The V segment lost 8 bases and the J segment 6 bases; nucleotides outside the gene matches: 10. There are 14 residues in the CDR3.

This chain uses TRBV12-3 or TRBV12-4 with TRBJ2-1; 7 nucleotides line up with TRBD2. The material sequenced was blood. This receptor was taken from a woman aged 25-40 years in good health. The CDR3 reads CASAGRGVLNEQFF. The CDR3 DNA reads TGTGCCAGCGCGGGTCGGGGGGTGCTCAATGAGCAGTTCTTC.